The entry below describes one T cell receptor (beta chain). The data were produced by immunoSEQ multiplex PCR, yet TCRdb's version contains in-frame clones alone and is incomplete. This table holds 150,000 to 200,000 clones, under 85% found once. The CDR3 is 15 amino acids. Germline V CDR1 and CDR2: GTSNPN, SVGIG (reference sequence). The V end lost 2 bases, the J end lost 2 bases, and 13 bases lay between the germline ends. These data belong to a study of blood T cell repertoires in COVID-19. The TCR was taken from a woman in her 70s with COVID-19, enrolled during active disease. The J gene is TRBJ1-3, the V gene TRBV30; D might be TRBD1 (6 bases). The material sequenced was peripheral blood. The DNA for the CDR3 is TGTGCCTGGAGTCCTTTGGCAGGGGCTGGAAACACCATATATTTT. Its translation is CAWSPLAGAGNTIYF. The full variable domain, rest sourced from reference TRBV30 and TRBJ1-3, is SQTIHQWPATLVQPVGSPLSLECTVEGTSNPNLYWYRQAAGRGLQLLFYSVGIGQISSEVPQNLSASRPQDRQFILSSKKLLLSDSGFYLCAWSPLAGAGNTIYFGEGSWLTVV.